These 5 T cell receptor beta chains came from one sample sequenced in a study of blood T cell repertoires in COVID-19. The assay was immunoSEQ multiplex PCR, and TCRdb's table has in-frame clones only and misses some. The sample shows around 320,000 clones, roughly 90% of them seen only once. The sample taken for sequencing was PBMCs or T cells enriched from blood (not recorded which). The receptors here all came from a woman in her 30s who had been exposed to COVID-19.

This chain uses TRBV9 with TRBJ2-5; D unclear. This CDR3 region has 16 residues. CDR1 is SGDLS and CDR2 is YYNGEE in the germline V gene. Trimming left V 0 bases short and J 1 base short, with 13 bases between. CDR3 nucleotide sequence: TGTGCCAGCAGCGTAGGATATGGGCTGGGCCAAGAGACCCAGTACTTC. The encoded protein is CASSVGYGLGQETQYF. Full variable domain (remainder filled in from reference TRBV9 and TRBJ2-5): DSGVTQTPKHLITATGQRVTLRCSPRSGDLSVYWYQQSLDQGLQFLIQYYNGEERAKGNILERFSAQQFPDLHSELNLSSLELGDSALYFCASSVGYGLGQETQYFGPGTRLLVL.

The chain links TRBV18 to TRBJ1-3; D gene unclear. The germline V gene encodes CDR1 KGHSH and CDR2 LQKENI. The CDR3 runs to 15 residues. Between the trimmed V and J ends, which lost 2 bases and 2 bases, there was a span of 10 bases. The CDR3 nucleotides read TGTGCCAGCTCACCATCTCAAACTACTGGAAACACCATATATTTT. This codes for CASSPSQTTGNTIYF.

The rearrangement uses TRBV19 and TRBJ1-3; no definite D call. The V gene lost 1 base and the J gene lost 0 bases, with 7 bases spanning the gap. This CDR3 spans 15 amino acids. Germline V CDR1 and CDR2: LNHDA, SQIVND (reference sequence). The DNA of the CDR3 is TGTGCCAGTAGTATAGGGGCATTCTCTGGAAACACCATATATTTT. Its translation is CASSIGAFSGNTIYF.

The chain links TRBV30 to TRBJ1-2; D remains unclear. The V end lost 0 bases, the J end lost 8 bases, and 16 bases lay between the germline ends. CDR3 size: 14 residues. CDR1 is GTSNPN, CDR2 SVGIG, per germline (reference sequence). In nucleotides, the CDR3 is TGTGCCTGGAGTGTACGACCGCGAACGGGGGGCTACACCTTC. This encodes CAWSVRPRTGGYTF. Supplemented by reference TRBV30 and TRBJ1-2, the full variable domain reads SQTIHQWPATLVQPVGSPLSLECTVEGTSNPNLYWYRQAAGRGLQLLFYSVGIGQISSEVPQNLSASRPQDRQFILSSKKLLLSDSGFYLCAWSVRPRTGGYTFGSGTRLTVV.

This sequence joins TRBV7-9 and TRBJ1-2; TRBD1 matches at 7 bases. Germline CDR1 SEHNR, CDR2 FQNEAQ (reference sequence). The CDR3 runs to 15 residues. V was pared by 3 bases and J by 5 bases, with 9 bases of the junction left unmatched. The CDR3 DNA follows: TGTGCCAGCAGCTTGTCGGAGACAGGGTCTTATGGCTACACCTTC. Its translation: CASSLSETGSYGYTF.